These 3 T cell receptor beta chains were all obtained from the same sample, sequenced in a study of cytomegalovirus exposure and HLA in healthy donors. Measured with immunoSEQ multiplex PCR; TCRdb has only the in-frame clones, and not every one. Among under 80,000 clones listed, 85% to 95% were seen once. The sample consisted of PBMCs. The source is a woman aged 18-35 years in good health and CMV-seronegative.

The chain's CDR3 is CAISRDSLSNQPQHF. In DNA, the CDR3 is TGTGCCATCAGTAGGGACAGCTTAAGCAATCAGCCCCAGCATTTT. The chain links TRBV10-3 to TRBJ1-5; 7 bases are shared with TRBD1. Germline lookup yields CDR1 ENHRY and CDR2 SYGVKD. The CDR3 extends over 15 amino acids. J gave up 1 base and V 5 bases, and 5 bases lay outside the gene matches.

The rearrangement links TRBV6-5 to TRBJ2-7; 8 bases align to TRBD1. This CDR3 comprises 13 residues. Germline CDR1 reads MNHEY; CDR2 reads SVGAGI. After removal of 5 bases from V and 2 bases from J, the junction contained 2 bases not matched to a gene. The CDR3 loop is CASSTQGAYEQYF. The CDR3 coding sequence is TGTGCCAGCAGTACACAGGGGGCCTACGAGCAGTACTTC.

V is TRBV4-1 and J is TRBJ1-2; 7 nucleotides line up with TRBD1. With 0 bases clipped from V and 4 bases from J, the junction kept 5 bases outside the gene matches. CDR1 is MGHRA and CDR2 is YSYEKL in the germline V gene. This CDR3 has 15 amino acids. CDR3 loop: CASSQDAGTVYGYTF. DNA for the CDR3: TGCGCCAGCAGCCAAGACGCCGGGACAGTCTATGGCTACACCTTC.